This TCR beta chain was retrieved from a study of blood T cell repertoires in COVID-19. Study-wide context: Both acute and convalescent COVID-19 samples were obtained from the United States, Italy and Spain.

The authors' processing: Amplification of reference gene primers provided the estimated nucleated cell counts. Profiled with immunoSEQ multiplex PCR; TCRdb holds only in-frame clones, not every one. V and J calls plus clone size are reproduced from that table; the DNA served to infer D and trimming. Seen here are approximately 65,000 clones, roughly nine tenths observed once, and the top ten hold around 4.9%. The trim removed 5 bases at V and 2 bases at J, leaving 5 bases unmatched. CDR1 is KGHSH and CDR2 is LQKENI in the germline V gene. CDR3 length: 15 amino acids. The sequenced material came from peripheral blood. V and J are TRBV18 and TRBJ2-1, with TRBD2 matching 8 bases. The sequence was collected from a woman aged 50 to 65 with active COVID-19. CDR3 sequence (DNA): TGTGCCAGCTCAGGCCGACTAGCGCCCTACAATGAGCAGTTCTTC. This gives the protein CASSGRLAPYNEQFF.